Following are 2 T cell receptor beta chains from one sample sequenced in a study of T cells in Graves' hyperthyroidism and ophthalmopathy. Amplification targeted TCR beta CDR3 regions from RNA transcripts. In the first-round RT-PCR of the TCR CDR3, the HTBI primer set was used. TCRdb re-derived calls from the multiplex PCR reads in MiXCR, one entry per CDR3 protein. The data contain about 130,000 distinct CDR3 sequences, roughly a fifth of them seen just once; the ten biggest clones take up about two thirds. Material: blood. The receptors originated from a woman in her forties or fifties with Graves' hyperthyroidism that later progressed to Graves' ophthalmopathy.

This clonotype was found a few times. The rearrangement links TRBV29-1 to TRBJ2-7, with 7 bases aligning to TRBD1. V shed 4 bases and J 3 bases; nucleotides not matched to a gene: 9. The CDR3 is made up of 14 amino acids. Germline CDR1 reads SQVTM; CDR2 reads ANQGSEA. The CDR3 loop reads CSVGARTGDYEQYF. CDR3 coding DNA: TGCAGCGTTGGGGCACGGACAGGTGACTACGAGCAGTACTTC.

This clonotype was counted at least ten times. The chain couples TRBV3-1 to TRBJ2-5; D gene unclear. This CDR3 has 13 residues. Looked up from germline, CDR1 is LGHDT and CDR2 is YNNKEL (reference sequence). Trimming removed 2 bases at V and 6 bases at J, with 10 bases between. CDR3 protein: CASSQLLGKTQYF. CDR3 DNA: TGTGCCAGCAGCCAACTTCTAGGAAAGACCCAGTACTTC.